This T cell receptor beta chain was sequenced in a study of blood T cell repertoires in COVID-19. The overall study: Samples of COVID-19 (acute and convalescent) were obtained from the United States, Italy and Spain. From T cells, B-cell-depleted T cells, or PBMCs came the material, which was cDNA or gDNA.

Original analysis: Nucleated cell counts were estimated from reference gene primer amplification. Assay used: immunoSEQ multiplex PCR; TCRdb lists only in-frame clones, some missing. For V, J and clone size, that table is used; D and trimming come from the DNA. Among over 150,000 clones listed, 90% to 95% were seen once. The TCR sequence derives from a man in his fifties with acute or convalescent COVID-19. Material for sequencing was peripheral blood.

CDR3 protein: CASSQIGPGGETQYF. CDR3 nucleotides: TGCGCCAGCAGCCAGATTGGACCCGGGGGGGAGACCCAGTACTTC. The rearrangement links TRBV4-3 to TRBJ2-5; 7 positions agree with TRBD2. CDR3 length equals 15 residues. CDR1 and CDR2 (germline): LGHNA, YSLEER. V trimming: 3 bases; J trimming: 5 bases; junction bases outside the gene matches: 9.